This paragraph reports one T cell receptor (beta chain). Antigen specificity is unknown. This entry belongs to a study of vaccination and CD4 T cells after COVID-19. About the study: Control cultures used a CEFX viral epitope pool, an HIV-1 Nef peptide pool, or no peptide.

The ends lost 2 bases at V and 4 bases at J; junction bases unmatched: 6. This CDR3 spans 15 amino acids. CDR1 is LNHNV and CDR2 is YYDKDF in the germline V gene (reference sequence). Stated treatment: roughly 10-day PBMC culture with coronavirus spike peptide pools or control peptides (ViraFEST assay). The Oncomine TCR Beta short-read assay was applied to DNA of cultured CD4+ T cells. TCRdb passed the PCR reads through MiXCR, listing each CDR3 protein once. The sample includes thousands of distinct CDR3 sequences, about 60% seen only once; the top ten take more than 20%. The receptor was isolated from a human donor who had recovered from COVID-19. This chain joins TRBV15 and TRBJ2-3; the match to TRBD1 covers 7 bases. The sample comprised CD4+ T cells from blood, cultured in vitro. The DNA of the CDR3 is TGTGCCACCAGCAGATCGGTTCAGGGGGCAGATACGCAGTATTTT. It encodes CATSRSVQGADTQYF.